A single sample is the source of the 19 T cell receptor beta chains below, sequenced in a study of T cells in Graves' hyperthyroidism and ophthalmopathy. TCR beta CDR3 regions were amplified from RNA. In the first-round RT-PCR of the TCR CDR3, the HTBI primer set was used. TCRdb used MiXCR to reprocess the multiplex PCR reads, holding one entry per CDR3 protein. This sample yields 500,000 to 750,000 distinct CDR3 sequences, of which approximately 15% are seen a single time; over 6% belongs to the top ten. Input material: blood. The receptors were sampled from a young woman with Graves' ophthalmopathy.

This clonotype was observed a few times. A read error may account for a junction end that differs from germline. The chain employs TRBV2 and TRBJ1-1; no clear D gene. This CDR3 region has 13 residues. Germline CDR1 is SNHLY and CDR2 is FYNNEI. CDR3 loop: CASSDEPNTGAFF. The CDR3 nucleotides are TGTGCCAGCAGTGACGAGCCGAACACTGGAGCTTTCTTT.

The V gene is TRBV7-9, the J gene TRBJ1-2; the match to TRBD1 covers 9 bases. Germline V gene lookup returns CDR1 SEHNR and CDR2 FQNEAQ (reference sequence). This CDR3 has 15 residues. J was trimmed by 1 base and V by 5 bases; bases with no gene match: 5. The CDR3 sequence is CASSDWTGDNYGYTF. The CDR3 nucleotides read TGTGCCAGCAGCGATTGGACAGGGGATAACTATGGCTACACCTTC.

In this sample, this clonotype turned up a few times. The chain joins TRBV20-1 to TRBJ1-2; D is unresolved. Per germline, CDR1 DFQATT and CDR2 SNEGSKA (reference sequence). This CDR3 has 13 amino acids. The V end lost 1 base, the J end lost 1 base, and 7 bases lay between the germline ends. The CDR3 region has the DNA TGCAGTGCTAGAGTTGAGGGTAACTATGGCTACACCTTC. This codes for CSARVEGNYGYTF.

V is TRBV9 and J is TRBJ2-1, with D uncertain. V was trimmed by 1 base and J by 10 bases, leaving 9 bases between them. Germline values: CDR1 SGDLS, CDR2 YYNGEE. The CDR3 runs to 12 residues. The CDR3 nucleotides read TGTGCCAGCAGCGTACTACCCGGGGAGCAGTTCTTC. This gives the protein CASSVLPGEQFF.

The chain couples TRBV6-5 to TRBJ2-5, with D tentatively TRBD1 (6 bases). This CDR3 is built from 18 residues. Germline V gene data show CDR1 as MNHEY and CDR2 as SVGAGI. With 1 base removed from V and 2 bases from J, the gap between germline ends came to 20 bases. This CDR3 reads CASSYFLGPGHTQETQYF. The CDR3 nucleotides are TGTGCCAGCAGTTACTTTTTGGGGCCGGGACACACTCAAGAGACCCAGTACTTC.

At least ten counts were recorded for this clonotype. This chain joins TRBV5-5 and TRBJ1-5; D might be TRBD1 (5 bases). The CDR3 contains 15 residues. The germline V gene encodes CDR1 SGHKS and CDR2 YYEKEE (reference sequence). Trimming shortened V by 4 bases and J by 0 bases, and 11 bases separated the two germline ends. CDR3 protein: CASSVGTNSNQPQHF. The CDR3 DNA follows: TGTGCCAGCAGCGTGGGGACCAATAGCAATCAGCCCCAGCATTTT. The entire variable domain, with the rest obtained from reference TRBV5-5 and TRBJ1-5, is as follows: DAGVTQSPTHLIKTRGQQVTLRCSPISGHKSVSWYQQVLGQGPQFIFQYYEKEERGRGNFPDRFSARQFPNYSSELNVNALLLGDSALYLCASSVGTNSNQPQHFGDGTRLSIL.

The V call is TRBV28, the J call TRBJ2-2; 8 bases agree with TRBD1. Germline CDR1 MDHEN, CDR2 SYDVKM. This CDR3 has 16 amino acids. Unmatched junction bases numbered 10, after V lost 6 bases and J lost 4 bases. CDR3 residues: CASSIKGQEITGELFF. CDR3 DNA sequence: TGTGCCAGCAGCATAAAGGGACAGGAGATCACCGGGGAGCTGTTTTTT.

This clonotype was seen repeatedly, ten times or more. The V call is TRBV2, the J call TRBJ1-3; D remains ambiguous. Trimming took 3 bases from V and 2 from J, leaving 11 bases between them. This CDR3 is built from 15 residues. The germline V gene has CDR1 SNHLY and CDR2 FYNNEI. The CDR3 here is CASSEEAGAGNTIYF. CDR3 DNA sequence: TGTGCCAGCAGTGAGGAGGCTGGCGCTGGAAACACCATATATTTT.

This clonotype was recorded many times. This rearrangement joins TRBV9 to TRBJ2-7, with 9 nucleotides matching TRBD2. The CDR3 is made up of 16 amino acids. Trimming removed 0 bases from V and 1 base from J; junction bases left unmatched: 5. Germline V gene sequence: CDR1 SGDLS, CDR2 YYNGEE. The CDR3 is CASSVGAGGRSYEQYF. The CDR3 DNA is TGTGCCAGCAGCGTAGGAGCGGGAGGACGTTCCTACGAGCAGTACTTC.

This clonotype came up a few times. The chain carries TRBV19 and TRBJ2-3; D is ambiguous. Germline V lookup: CDR1 LNHDA, CDR2 SQIVND (reference sequence). The V and J ends lost 5 bases and 5 bases respectively, with 17 bases between them. The CDR3 runs 15 residues. The CDR3 DNA reads TGTGCCAGTAGTTTAAGAAGAACGGATGTAGATACGCAGTATTTT. Translated: CASSLRRTDVDTQYF.

This clonotype was detected many times. CDR3 residues: CASSYSSGGSHPLTMNTEAFF. CDR3 in DNA: TGTGCCAGCAGTTACTCGTCTGGTGGGTCCCATCCTCTCACCATGAACACTGAAGCTTTCTTT. The V call is TRBV6-2 or TRBV6-3, the J call TRBJ1-1; D ambiguous. CDR3 length: 21 residues. V was pared by 0 bases and J by 0 bases, with 26 bases between. In germline, CDR1 is MNHEY, CDR2 SVGEGT.

At least ten counts were recorded for this clonotype. The chain combines TRBV29-1 with TRBJ1-2, with D unresolved. Germline V gene sequence: CDR1 SQVTM, CDR2 ANQGSEA. V was cut by 2 bases and J by 0 bases, with 10 bases left in between. CDR3 length equals 14 residues. The CDR3 reads CSVELTEANYGYTF. The CDR3 DNA reads as TGCAGCGTTGAACTGACGGAAGCTAACTATGGCTACACCTTC.

At least ten counts were recorded for this clonotype. The genes are TRBV12-3 or TRBV12-4 and TRBJ1-6; no definite D call. The CDR3 has 16 residues. The V gene lost 4 bases and the J gene lost 10 bases, with 20 bases spanning the gap. Written as DNA, the CDR3 is TGTGCCAGCAGTTCTCACAGTCGGTTAACCGAATCACCCCTCCACTTT. Its protein product is CASSSHSRLTESPLHF.

This clonotype was counted at least ten times. The DNA of the CDR3 is TGCGCCAGCAGCGCGGGACTTTCGTACGAGCAGTACTTC. Amino acids: CASSAGLSYEQYF. This chain connects TRBV5-1 to TRBJ2-7; weak D call: TRBD2 (6 bases). Trimming left V 4 bases short and J 4 bases short, with 12 bases between. This CDR3 comprises 13 residues. Germline V gives CDR1 SGHRS, CDR2 YFSETQ. Filled out from reference TRBV5-1 and TRBJ2-7, the complete variable domain reads KAGVTQTPRYLIKTRGQQVTLSCSPISGHRSVSWYQQTPGQGLQFLFEYFSETQRNKGNFPGRFSGRQFSNSRSEMNVSTLELGDSALYLCASSAGLSYEQYFGPGTRLTVT.

This clonotype was found many times. V is TRBV10-3 and J is TRBJ2-3, with TRBD2 matching 9 bases. Germline V gene sequence: CDR1 ENHRY, CDR2 SYGVKD. The CDR3 extends over 16 amino acids. V shed 0 bases, J shed 4 bases, and the junction held 5 bases outside the gene matches. The CDR3 loop is CAISESASGKADTQYF. Written as DNA, the CDR3 is TGTGCCATCAGTGAGTCGGCTAGCGGGAAGGCAGATACGCAGTATTTT.

Turning to this clonotype: A much larger clone lies a single base off, so this may be a read error. The chain employs TRBV27 and TRBJ2-7; the match to TRBD1 covers 8 bases. Germline lookup yields CDR1 MNHEY and CDR2 SMNVEV (reference sequence). The CDR3 runs 16 residues. V shed 7 bases and J 5 bases; nucleotides not matched to a gene: 16. The CDR3 sequence is CASTAKPGQASHEQYF. The CDR3, as DNA: TGTGCCAGCACCGCTAAACCGGGACAGGCGTCGCACGAGCAGTACTTC.

This clonotype was counted at least ten times. The chain has TRBV7-3 and TRBJ2-1, with 11 bases aligning to TRBD2. The CDR3 loop spans 16 amino acids. V gave up 4 bases and J gave up 7 bases; unmatched junction bases: 9. The germline CDR1 and CDR2 sequences are SGHTA and FQGTGA. The CDR3 protein is CASSSRLAGRGNEQFF. CDR3 coding DNA: TGTGCCAGCAGCTCCCGACTAGCGGGACGGGGGAATGAGCAGTTCTTC. The whole variable domain, filled in from reference TRBV7-3 and TRBJ2-1, reads GAGVSQTPSNKVTEKGKYVELRCDPISGHTALYWYRQSLGQGPEFLIYFQGTGAADDSGLPNDRFFAVRPEGSVSTLKIQRTERGDSAVYLCASSSRLAGRGNEQFFGPGTRLTVL.

This clonotype was detected ten times or more. The genes are TRBV6-1 and TRBJ1-2; possibly TRBD1 for D (5 bases). V dropped 0 bases and J dropped 1 base, with 15 bases sitting between them. The CDR3 sequence is 17 residues long. Germline lookup yields CDR1 MNHNS and CDR2 SASEGT. In nucleotides, the CDR3 is TGTGCCAGCAGTGAAGCGTTTCAGGGCCGATTTAACTATGGCTACACCTTC. This gives the protein CASSEAFQGRFNYGYTF.

V is TRBV9 and J is TRBJ2-1; 12 bases line up with TRBD2. The ends lost 4 bases at V and 4 bases at J; junction bases unmatched: 12. The germline V gene has CDR1 SGDLS and CDR2 YYNGEE. CDR3 size: 18 residues. CDR3: CASSLRGGGTSGYNEQFF. The CDR3 DNA is TGTGCCAGCAGCCTCCGAGGGGGGGGGACTAGCGGGTACAATGAGCAGTTCTTC.